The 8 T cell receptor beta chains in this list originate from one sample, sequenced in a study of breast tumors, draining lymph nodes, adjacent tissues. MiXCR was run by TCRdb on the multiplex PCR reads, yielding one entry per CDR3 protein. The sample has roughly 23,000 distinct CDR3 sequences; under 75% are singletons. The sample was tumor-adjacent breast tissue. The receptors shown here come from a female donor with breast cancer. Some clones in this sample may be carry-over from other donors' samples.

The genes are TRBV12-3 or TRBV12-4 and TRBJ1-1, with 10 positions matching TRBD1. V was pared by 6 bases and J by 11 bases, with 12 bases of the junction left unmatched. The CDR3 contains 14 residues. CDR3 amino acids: CASRSGTGVYEAFF. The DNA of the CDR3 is TGTGCCAGCAGATCCGGGACAGGGGTGTATGAGGCTTTCTTT.

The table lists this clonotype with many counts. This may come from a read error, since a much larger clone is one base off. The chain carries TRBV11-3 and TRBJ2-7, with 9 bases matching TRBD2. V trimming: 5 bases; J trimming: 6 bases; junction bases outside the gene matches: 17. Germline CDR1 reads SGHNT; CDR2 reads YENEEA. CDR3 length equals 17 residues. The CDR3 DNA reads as TGTGCCAGCAGCAACCGGACTAGCGCGAGGGCCCTCCGCGAGCAGTACTTC. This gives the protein CASSNRTSARALREQYF.

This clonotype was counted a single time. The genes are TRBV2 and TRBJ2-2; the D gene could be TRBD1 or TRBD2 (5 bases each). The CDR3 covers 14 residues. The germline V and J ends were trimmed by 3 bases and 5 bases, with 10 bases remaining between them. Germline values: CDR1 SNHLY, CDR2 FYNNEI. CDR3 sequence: CASSEGPLTGELFF. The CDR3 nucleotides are TGTGCCAGCAGTGAGGGACCACTTACCGGGGAGCTGTTTTTT.

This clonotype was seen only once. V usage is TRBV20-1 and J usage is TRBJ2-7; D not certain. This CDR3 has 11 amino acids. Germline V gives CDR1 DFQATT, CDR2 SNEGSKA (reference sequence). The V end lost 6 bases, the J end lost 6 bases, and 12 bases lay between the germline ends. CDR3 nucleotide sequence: TGCAGTGCGATCCTACGCGGCGAGCAGTACTTC. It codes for CSAILRGEQYF.

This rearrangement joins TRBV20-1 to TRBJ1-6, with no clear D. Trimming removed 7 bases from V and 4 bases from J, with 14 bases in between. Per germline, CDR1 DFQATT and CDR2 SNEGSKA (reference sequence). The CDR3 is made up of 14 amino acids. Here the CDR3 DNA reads TGCAGTGTAAAGATGGGAGGATATAATTCACCCCTCCACTTT. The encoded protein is CSVKMGGYNSPLHF.

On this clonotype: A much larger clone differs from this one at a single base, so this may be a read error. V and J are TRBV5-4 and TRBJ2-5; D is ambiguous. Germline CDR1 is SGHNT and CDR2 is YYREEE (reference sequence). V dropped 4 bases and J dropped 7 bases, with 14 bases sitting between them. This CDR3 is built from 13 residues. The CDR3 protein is CASSGSRTATQYF. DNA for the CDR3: TGTGCCAGCAGCGGGTCCAGGACGGCGACCCAGTACTTC.

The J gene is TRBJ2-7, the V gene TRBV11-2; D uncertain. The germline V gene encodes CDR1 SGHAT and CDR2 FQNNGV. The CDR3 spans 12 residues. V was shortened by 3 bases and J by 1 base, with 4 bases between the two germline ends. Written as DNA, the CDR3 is TGTGCCAGCAGCTTGCGTTCCTACGAGCAGTACTTC. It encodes CASSLRSYEQYF.

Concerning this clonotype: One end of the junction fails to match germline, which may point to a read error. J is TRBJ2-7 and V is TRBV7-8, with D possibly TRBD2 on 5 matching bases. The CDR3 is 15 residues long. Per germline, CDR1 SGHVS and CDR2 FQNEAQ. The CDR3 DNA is TGTGCCAGCAGCCCGGGGTACCGGCCCACCGGGGAGCTGTACTTC. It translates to CASSPGYRPTGELYF. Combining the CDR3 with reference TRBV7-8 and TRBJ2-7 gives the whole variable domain GAGVSQSPRYKVAKRGQDVALRCDPISGHVSLFWYQQALGQGPEFLTYFQNEAQLDKSGLPSDRFFAERPEGSVSTLKIQRTQQEDSAVYLCASSPGYRPTGELYFGPGTRLTVT.